This TCR beta chain came from a study of blood T cell repertoires in COVID-19. Looking at the study overall: Sites across the United States, Italy and Spain contributed samples from acute and convalescent COVID-19. The cDNA or gDNA used as material had been derived from T cells, B-cell-depleted T cells, or PBMCs.

This CDR3 is built from 14 residues. V lost 6 bases to trimming and J lost 3 bases; unmatched junction nucleotides: 5. Germline CDR1 MNHNY, CDR2 SVGAGI (reference sequence). Per the original data handling: By means of reference gene primer amplification, nucleated cell counts were estimated. Using immunoSEQ multiplex PCR, the repertoire was profiled, and TCRdb retains in-frame clones only, with some absent. The D gene and trimming were derived from the DNA, and the V and J assignments and clone size from that table. Of some 250,000 clones in the sample, around nine tenths were seen once. Sample: peripheral blood. This chain connects TRBV6-6 to TRBJ1-3, with 7 bases matching TRBD1. This clonotype was obtained from a woman in her 70s with active or convalescent COVID-19. CDR3 coding DNA: TGTGCCAGCAGCCACAGGGGTGATGGAAACACCATATATTTT. Protein sequence: CASSHRGDGNTIYF.